What follows are 4 T cell receptor beta chains derived from one specimen sequenced in a study of T cell repertoires in cytomegalovirus infection. TCRdb used MiXCR to reprocess the reads, holding one entry per CDR3 protein. Of some 300,000 distinct CDR3 sequences in the sample, roughly 13% were seen once. Sequenced: PBMCs. Receptor source: a human donor in good health (CMV status not recorded). Some clones in this sample may be carry-over from other donors' samples.

This clonotype was observed at least ten times. The V call is TRBV28, the J call TRBJ1-5; no definite D call. Between the trimmed V and J ends, which lost 2 bases and 9 bases, there was a span of 17 bases. Germline V gene sequence: CDR1 MDHEN, CDR2 SYDVKM. The CDR3 runs 15 residues. CDR3 protein: CASSLTASGMGPQHF. The CDR3 bases are TGTGCCAGCAGTTTAACAGCCTCCGGGATGGGGCCCCAGCATTTT.

This clonotype was seen a handful of times. The gene calls are TRBV4-1 and TRBJ2-5; 10 bases align to TRBD2. The CDR3 totals 17 residues. V was clipped by 1 base and J by 2 bases; unmatched bases: 7. The germline CDR1 and CDR2 sequences are MGHRA and YSYEKL. CDR3 nucleotide sequence: TGCGCCAGCAGCCAAGCGTCGCGAGCGGGGGGGCAAGAGACCCAGTACTTC. Translation gives CASSQASRAGGQETQYF.

This clonotype was picked up a small number of times. The chain has TRBV5-4 and TRBJ2-1, with 13 bases matching TRBD2. With V trimmed by 5 bases and J by 8 bases, 4 bases remained unmatched. The CDR3 extends over 14 amino acids. Germline V gene sequence: CDR1 SGHNT, CDR2 YYREEE (reference sequence). The CDR3 loop reads CASRTSGGAYEQFF. The CDR3 nucleotides read TGTGCCAGCAGAACTAGCGGGGGGGCGTATGAGCAGTTCTTC. The variable domain in full, with the rest retrieved from reference TRBV5-4 and TRBJ2-1, is ETGVTQSPTHLIKTRGQQVTLRCSSQSGHNTVSWYQQALGQGPQFIFQYYREEENGRGNFPPRFSGLQFPNYSSELNVNALELDDSALYLCASRTSGGAYEQFFGPGTRLTVL.

This clonotype was counted ten times or more. The chain joins TRBV7-9 to TRBJ2-2; D is undetermined. V gave up 5 bases and J gave up 8 bases, with 0 bases separating them. CDR3 size: 9 residues. CDR1 and CDR2 (germline): SEHNR, FQNEAQ (reference sequence). CDR3 sequence reads: CASSGELFF. The DNA of the CDR3 is TGTGCCAGCAGCGGGGAGCTGTTTTTT.